Listed below are T cell receptor beta chains from one sample, sequenced in a study of naive and memory T cell subsets. TCRdb re-called the 5' RACE reads with MiXCR, one entry per CDR3 protein. The table lists about 25,000 distinct CDR3 sequences, roughly 25% of them singletons. The receptor set was obtained from a female donor in good health. CDR3s leave out the opening cysteine and the closing phenylalanine or tryptophan.

V gene	J gene	CDR3 protein
TRBV6-5	TRBJ1-1	ASSYSTGTEAF
TRBV10-1	TRBJ2-5	ASSEGQDYQETQY
TRBV5-6	TRBJ2-7	ASSFGGVDYEQY
TRBV29-1	TRBJ2-2	GFTRGDTGELF
TRBV29-1	TRBJ1-2	SVEGVTGYGYT
TRBV7-9	TRBJ2-5	ASSPPSAGRQETQY
TRBV20-1	TRBJ2-3	SARDTAGGGDTQY
TRBV6-5	TRBJ1-4	ASSSRGSEKLF
TRBV7-2	TRBJ1-1	ASSLRVAEAF
TRBV29-1	TRBJ2-5	SAMEGFETQY
TRBV6-4	TRBJ2-3	ASSEERGGRDTQY
TRBV6-6	TRBJ1-5	ASSQEIGGQPQH
TRBV29-1	TRBJ1-2	SVRGGDRGYGYT
TRBV6-5	TRBJ1-6	ASSSLPSSPLH
TRBV6-5	TRBJ2-2	ASRLGTGELF
TRBV29-1	TRBJ2-7	SVETGGSYEQY
TRBV5-5	TRBJ2-5	ASSSATGPLWTQY
TRBV20-1	TRBJ2-7	SAGDYEQY
TRBV12-3/TRBV12-4	TRBJ2-5	ASSPTGQETQY
TRBV29-1	TRBJ1-1	SASGFGTEAF
TRBV29-1	TRBJ1-2	SVDVAGYGYT
TRBV20-1	TRBJ2-1	SAIGGRGPEQF
TRBV29-1	TRBJ1-1	SGGTGNTEAF
TRBV11-2	TRBJ2-1	ASSLRSGVSEQF
TRBV9	TRBJ2-1	ASSVSSLRDSIYNEQF
TRBV4-1	TRBJ1-4	ASSQEQVGNEKLF
TRBV7-2	TRBJ2-1	ASSLVGGEVQNEQF
TRBV5-4	TRBJ2-5	ASSLKGLAGAETQY
TRBV6-5	TRBJ1-2	ASSRLPDGDYGYT
TRBV3-1	TRBJ2-7	ASSQASYEQY
TRBV29-1	TRBJ1-5	SVATGTGFNQPQH
TRBV10-2	TRBJ2-6	ASSEEGTGANVLT
TRBV29-1	TRBJ2-7	SAGTGDEQY
TRBV20-1	TRBJ2-7	SARDGTASYEQY
TRBV7-2	TRBJ1-1	ASSLYLQSYTEAF
TRBV29-1	TRBJ2-7	SVVWAMREQY
TRBV29-1	TRBJ2-5	SVVGLEETQY
TRBV4-2	TRBJ2-2	ASSAGSPGELF
TRBV27	TRBJ2-3	ASSPWQGGDTQY
TRBV29-1	TRBJ2-1	SVEGALNEQF
TRBV7-2	TRBJ1-2	ASRNSGGPYGYT
TRBV6-2/TRBV6-3	TRBJ2-5	ASRIERQETQY
TRBV27	TRBJ2-1	ASSPMTATPNEQF
TRBV5-5	TRBJ1-6	ASSIGSYNSPLH
TRBV4-3	TRBJ2-2	ASRSRGPRNTGELF
TRBV7-9	TRBJ1-1	ASSLAAGRGTEAF
TRBV6-6	TRBJ2-5	ASSYLPRDRGQETQY
TRBV29-1	TRBJ2-1	SVEQAGSYNEQF
TRBV12-5	TRBJ2-2	ASGLPAARRGAETGELF
TRBV20-1	TRBJ2-4	SAAREIIQY